This note documents a single T cell receptor (beta chain) sequence. This clone was seen just once. No cognate antigen has been identified for it. The input lacks base qualities; no much larger clone sits a single base away. These data come from a study of cytomegalovirus exposure and HLA in healthy donors (TCRdb year 2017). For context, the study as a whole: According to an earlier analysis of a few hundred of the donors, some 170 million T cells yielded over 90 million unique TCR beta sequences and about 300 Gb of sequence data. About 300 gigabases of sequencing data and approximately 85 million unique TCR sequences were included in an early release covering about 620 HLA-typed donors. Among the roughly 400 genotyped donors, around 81% belonged to the genetic ancestry cluster associated with self-reported Caucasian donors. The study aimed to test whether signatures of past pathogen exposure could be identified by cataloging public T cell receptors. The study profiled the T cell repertoires of 666 subjects by immunosequencing and related them to cytomegalovirus serostatus. Along with the roughly 710-subject first cohort, a separate validation cohort of over 90 different subjects was used. To predict cytomegalovirus infection status, the study combined high-throughput TCR immunosequencing, statistical association of individual TCRs with disease status, and machine learning. A later analysis re-examined previously published TCR beta repertoires from around 670 donors and added high-resolution HLA genotyping to investigate patterns of TCR occurrence. The later analysis used no new phenotypic data to find candidate immune exposures, relying instead on TCR beta sequences and their occurrence across donors. An earlier analysis of 587 of the donors applied high-throughput TCR beta sequencing to assess whether each TCR beta V gene segment acted as functional or pseudogenic. Donor age, sex, ethnicity and CMV serostatus were collected together with the repertoire data. Genome-wide SNP genotypes for about three fifths of the roughly 670 donors were used in a later genetic analysis, which treated that subset as a discovery cohort. All discovery cohort repertoires had been generated on a single sequencing platform. HLA typing included class I and class II loci at four-digit resolution. Typing coverage differed by locus: A, B, C, DRB1 and DQB1 were typed in about 629-630 donors, DQA1 in 522, DPA1 in 600 to 610, and DPB1 in 400 to 490. A few DR-DQ haplotypes were treated as single units for association and clustering because of strong linkage in the cohort. On average, roughly 200,000 unique TCR beta nucleotide sequences were sequenced per donor among a few hundred genotyped donors of the cohort, with roughly 18% of those sequences being non-productive.

Receptors were amplified or captured by the immunoSEQ multiplex PCR assay. A mixture of 60 forward primers for TCR Vbeta segments and 13 reverse primers for TCR Jbeta segments was used in the multiplex PCR. The CDR3 region of rearranged TCR beta genes was amplified from genomic DNA with a multiplex PCR assay. The Illumina HiSeq System was used to sequence the amplified TCR beta libraries as 87-base-pair reads. As for the original processing: A later analysis counted tens of millions of unique TCR beta chains across the 650 to 700 repertoires, and some 12 million of these chains were shared by at least two donors. A nearest-neighbor algorithm error-corrected the raw reads and collapsed the reads into unique sequences, merging closely related sequences to remove PCR and sequencing errors. V, D and J gene segments were assigned by aligning CDR3 sequences to IMGT reference sequences. For a sequence to be retained, at least a six-nucleotide match to both a V gene segment and a J gene segment was required. A rearrangement was called productive if the CDR3 had no stop codons and remained in frame with V and J, and every other rearrangement was called non-productive. Following IMGT convention, CDR3 was defined as the stretch from the second conserved V-encoded cysteine to the conserved J-encoded phenylalanine. The earlier analysis of 587 of the donors excluded sequences that lacked an unambiguous match to a single V gene segment. An earlier analysis of 587 of the donors called V segments functional above 56.7% productive rearrangements and segregating when the between-donor standard deviation exceeded 5%. A statistical classification framework was built for diagnosing cytomegalovirus status from the catalog of TCR beta chain sequences. In a later analysis, V and J genes were assigned by comparing TCR nucleotide sequences against IMGT/GENE-DB human TR gene sequences. A later analysis assigned CDR3 sequences and most-parsimonious VDJ recombination scenarios with the TCRdist pipeline. In a later analysis, each TCR beta chain was defined by its CDR3 amino acid sequence together with its V-gene family, and reads without a unique V-gene family were excluded. To address suspected cross-contamination and a sequencing artifact, a later analysis removed 450 to 700 highly shared, low-generation-probability nucleotide sequences. In a later analysis, a clonal expansion index was calculated for each public chain from normalized within-repertoire ranks of inferred template counts. Generation probabilities in a later analysis came from a VDJ recombination model fitted to out-of-frame rearrangements, and those results were checked against IGoR. In a later analysis, hypergeometric tests were used to score TCR-TCR, TCR-HLA and TCR-CMV co-occurrence, with a repertoire-size bias correction applied to TCR pairs. A later analysis estimated false discovery rates by permuting HLA or CMV assignments 20 times. In a later analysis, co-occurring TCRs were grouped with DBSCAN, and TCRdist sequence similarity was added when clustering was performed within HLA-allele-positive subsets. For co-occurrence clustering, repertoires with fewer than 30,000 or more than 120,000 public chains were excluded, along with roughly 5 repertoires with anomalous nucleotide sharing. The table comes from immuneACCESS by way of TCRdb, which keeps in-frame sequences with V and J called. Part of the clones is missing from these tables; in studies checked, under half for an unresolved V gene and the rest for unknown reasons. The V and J calls and clone size come from that table; D and trimming were worked out from the DNA. For this sample there are over 95,000 clones; approximately 80% appear just once. About a tenth of the sample rests with the top ten.

Overall study results and their limits: Some IMGT-functional V segments, including TRBV6-2 and TRBV6-3, could not be told apart with the 87-base-pair reads, so those segments were excluded. This cohort had only TCR beta chains sequenced, and the lack of alpha or paired-chain data limited which features could be detected. Across donors, most TCR sequences were observed very rarely, whereas some public TCRs were present in many individuals. Because HLA typing was missing for some donors at each locus, association tests included only the typed subset. The presence/absence analyses assumed that sequencing depth was roughly uniform across donors, and that assumption may not be true. A cluster of highly shared sequence variants was judged likely to be a technical artifact of the sequencing pipeline. Assigning TCR associations to individual alleles was difficult when HLA alleles, especially DR and DQ, strongly co-occurred. An earlier analysis of roughly 570 of the donors showed that most TCR beta V segments appeared in productive rearrangements either about 90% or about 30% of the time, which broadly matched IMGT annotations. A later genetic analysis associated a missense DCLRE1C variant with V-gene and J-gene trimming of TCR beta chains, and an independent cohort replicated the association. In a later analysis, several top co-occurrence clusters were reported to appear linked to parvovirus B19, influenza, CMV and Epstein-Barr virus. In a later analysis, most CMV-associated TCR beta chains were found to appear HLA-restricted, with HLA associations seemingly driven largely by CMV exposure. The classifier was reported to diagnose cytomegalovirus status with high specificity and sensitivity in both the original cohort and the validation cohort. It was suggested by the authors that the approach could potentially be generalized to other disease states and immunological phenotypes. Because counts were too low, roughly 16 rarely observed V segments, including chromosome 9 orphons, were left out of the earlier analysis of 587 of the donors. CMV serostatus was the only immune exposure information available for the cohort. In vitro tests confirmed that three of the cytomegalovirus-associated TCR beta chains recognize cytomegalovirus antigens. In a later analysis, HLA-associated TCR beta chains showed more clonal expansion and lower generation probabilities than non-associated chains that were equally common. The study gave a list of 150 to 200 TCR beta chains associated with cytomegalovirus. In a later analysis, 16,951 TCR beta sequences were associated with specific HLA alleles at a false discovery rate of 0.05. Compared with the approximately 670-donor mean, donors in an Asian-associated ancestry cluster had fewer N-insertions in productive TCRs, according to a later genetic analysis. Linkage disequilibrium might explain the correlated functional status among segregating V segments, but an unknown experimental factor could not be excluded. In a later analysis, the rate of TCR association differed among HLA loci, with DRB1 alleles having the most associated TCRs and HLA-C alleles having the fewest. A further reported finding was that TCR beta sequences accurately predicted the HLA-A and HLA-B alleles for most subjects in the first cohort.

The cohort was made up of 666 healthy bone marrow donors. All cohort members were sampled while nominally healthy, although unrecorded immune exposures were likely present. The donor was CMV seropositive and belonged to the group of a few hundred seropositive cohort members. Each donor provided a peripheral blood sample, and peripheral blood mononuclear cells were used for TCR beta sequencing. The Qiagen DNeasy Blood Extraction Kit was used to extract genomic DNA from the blood cell samples. Sequences SGDLS (CDR1) and YYNGEE (CDR2) are obtained from the germline V gene. From the cysteine through the phenylalanine, the CDR3 covers 14 amino acids. The DNA shown is the 42-base CDR3, in frame from base 1. V and J lose 0 bases and 3 bases, and a span of 8 bases separates them.

The clonotype originates from a man in his forties in good health and CMV-seropositive. In this chain, TRBV9 is recombined with TRBJ2-3, with a tentative D gene TRBD1 over 5 matching bases. Sequencing input: PBMCs. For the CDR3, the sequence is CASSVEGETDTQYF. The DNA sequence is TGTGCCAGCAGCGTAGAAGGGGAAACAGATACGCAGTATTTT. The CDR3 plus the reference TRBV9 and TRBJ2-3 genes for the other parts give the full variable domain: DSGVTQTPKHLITATGQRVTLRCSPRSGDLSVYWYQQSLDQGLQFLIQYYNGEERAKGNILERFSAQQFPDLHSELNLSSLELGDSALYFCASSVEGETDTQYFGPGTRLTVL.